This T cell receptor (beta chain) was captured by sequencing in a study of T cells after yellow fever vaccination. CDR1 is DFQATT, CDR2 SNEGSKA, per germline (reference sequence). The V and J ends lost 5 bases and 0 bases, in that order; junction bases with no gene match: 9. The CDR3 extends over 15 amino acids. This clonotype was seen ten or more times. Each CDR3 protein gets one entry after TCRdb re-called the 5' RACE reads with MiXCR. The table includes about 350,000 distinct CDR3 sequences, roughly 10% detected once. The TCR was taken from a man between 18 and 35 years old who received the YFV17D yellow fever vaccine. The input for sequencing was PBMCs, taken on the day of the first yellow fever vaccination. The rearrangement links TRBV20-1 to TRBJ2-7, with 8 nucleotides matching TRBD2. In DNA form, the CDR3 reads TGCAGTGCTGAGAGGCCAGCGGGGGCCTCCTACGAGCAGTACTTC. Amino acids: CSAERPAGASYEQYF.